The T cell receptor (beta chain) described here comes from a study of blood T cells in healthy people across ages. The CDR3 consists of 16 residues. The V end was cut by 4 bases, the J end by 6 bases, with 22 bases between. From germline, CDR1 is MNHEY and CDR2 SMNVEV (reference sequence). Together with a sample-barcoded 5' primer, a J-beta primer mix was included in a second PCR lasting about 7 to 12 cycles. TCRdb independently ran MiXCR on the 5' RACE reads; one entry per CDR3 protein. The sample holds about 1,500,000 distinct CDR3 sequences, 28% seen once. This clonotype has ten or more counts. Specimen: blood. This chain joins TRBV27 and TRBJ2-7; TRBD1 is a possible D gene (6 bases). The origin of this receptor is a woman under 40 in good health. Written as DNA, the CDR3 is TGTGCCAGCAGTTCCTCTCAGACAGGATCATTAGTCGAGCAGTACTTC. As protein: CASSSSQTGSLVEQYF.